This T cell receptor beta chain is from a study of cytomegalovirus exposure and HLA in healthy donors. PCR used 60 Vbeta primers and 13 Jbeta primers. TCRdb's copy holds only in-frame clones and misses some; the assay was immunoSEQ multiplex PCR. The repertoire includes over 150,000 clones, about 70% of them detected once, and roughly 2.8% sits in the top ten. Losses at the gene ends were 7 bases for V and 2 bases for J; bases not matched to a gene: 9. The CDR3 has 14 residues. Germline assignment: CDR1 SQVTM and CDR2 ANQGSEA. As to this clone: No antigen is known for it.

Study outcomes and limitations: HLA-A and HLA-B allele assignments for most subjects were reportedly predicted accurately using TCR beta sequences.

The receptor was isolated from a man aged 18-30 years in good health and CMV-seronegative. This chain joins TRBV29-1 and TRBJ2-7, with 9 bases lining up with TRBD1. The sample consisted of PBMCs. CDR3 DNA sequence: TGCAGCGCTCTAGATAGGACAGGGGCCTACGAGCAGTACTTC. Amino acid sequence: CSALDRTGAYEQYF.